This T cell receptor beta chain was captured by sequencing in a study of blood T cell repertoires in COVID-19. TCRdb keeps only in-frame clones here, not all; method: immunoSEQ multiplex PCR. The sample lists approximately 150,000 clones; 80% to 90% were seen once. There are 15 residues in the CDR3. CDR1 is SGHTA and CDR2 is FQGTGA in the germline V gene. The V segment lost 4 bases and the J segment 4 bases; nucleotides outside the gene matches: 3. The clonotype comes from a man aged 18 to 30 with COVID-19, enrolled during active disease. The chain couples TRBV7-3 to TRBJ2-1; 11 bases are shared with TRBD2. Sequencing input: peripheral blood. Written as DNA, the CDR3 is TGTGCCAGCAGCTCCGGACTAGCGGGTTACAATGAGCAGTTCTTC. This codes for CASSSGLAGYNEQFF.